These 8 T cell receptor beta chains were all obtained from the same sample, sequenced in a study of blood T cell repertoires in COVID-19. The repertoire was sequenced with immunoSEQ multiplex PCR; TCRdb's copy has only in-frame clones and lacks some. The table has 180,000 or so clones, approximately 83% seen once. The material sequenced was peripheral blood. All receptors come from a human donor with active or convalescent COVID-19. The donor label of this sample is uncertain.

The V call is TRBV5-5, the J call TRBJ1-1, with 7 bases lining up with TRBD1. V was pared by 1 base and J by 8 bases, with 11 bases of the junction left unmatched. The CDR3 is 15 amino acids. The germline V gene has CDR1 SGHKS and CDR2 YYEKEE (reference sequence). The CDR3 sequence: CASSLFQGGPREAFF. The CDR3 nucleotides are TGTGCCAGCAGCTTGTTTCAGGGGGGCCCAAGAGAAGCTTTCTTT.

The chain combines TRBV18 with TRBJ2-2, with TRBD1 identical over 8 bases. Germline assignment: CDR1 KGHSH and CDR2 LQKENI. J gave up 7 bases and V 3 bases, and 10 bases lay outside the gene matches. The length of the CDR3 is 16 residues. DNA of the CDR3: TGTGCCAGCTCACCCGTCCAGAGACAGGGGAACGGGGAGCTGTTTTTT. Translating it yields CASSPVQRQGNGELFF. Full variable domain (outside the CDR3, taken from reference TRBV18 and TRBJ2-2): NAGVMQNPRHLVRRRGQEARLRCSPMKGHSHVYWYRQLPEEGLKFMVYLQKENIIDESGMPKERFSAEFPKEGPSILRIQQVVRGDSAAYFCASSPVQRQGNGELFFGEGSRLTVL.

The chain employs TRBV4-3 and TRBJ1-5, with TRBD1 matching 9 bases. The CDR3 is made up of 17 amino acids. After removal of 0 bases from V and 3 bases from J, the junction contained 6 bases not matched to a gene. CDR1 is LGHNA and CDR2 is YSLEER in the germline V gene. The CDR3 sequence is CASSQDTTGGINQPQHF. The CDR3 nucleotides are TGCGCCAGCAGCCAAGATACGACAGGGGGGATCAATCAGCCCCAGCATTTT.

In DNA, the CDR3 is TGTGCCAGCAGCCAGGAAGGACTAGCGTCCTGGGAGCAGTACTTC. Translated, it gives CASSQEGLASWEQYF. This sequence joins TRBV4-2 and TRBJ2-7; 9 nucleotides line up with TRBD2. Per germline, CDR1 LGHNA and CDR2 YNFKEQ. V shed 3 bases, J shed 7 bases, and the junction held 10 bases outside the gene matches. The CDR3 totals 15 residues.

V usage is TRBV19 and J usage is TRBJ2-2; D might be TRBD1 (6 bases). Germline-derived CDR1 and CDR2 are LNHDA and SQIVND (reference sequence). The germline V and J ends were trimmed by 6 bases and 6 bases, with 14 bases remaining between them. This CDR3 has 14 amino acids. CDR3 DNA sequence: TGTGCCAGTAGAATCCCAGGGGTGCCCGGGGAGCTGTTTTTT. It codes for CASRIPGVPGELFF.

This chain joins TRBV18 and TRBJ2-7; 8 nucleotides align to TRBD2. Germline assignment: CDR1 KGHSH and CDR2 LQKENI. The CDR3 sequence is 14 residues long. The ends lost 6 bases at V and 6 bases at J; junction bases unmatched: 10. This CDR3 reads CASSFGGEAREQYF. The CDR3 coding sequence is TGTGCCAGCTCTTTCGGGGGGGAGGCGCGCGAGCAGTACTTC.

This chain uses TRBV11-2 with TRBJ2-7; 7 bases line up with TRBD1. The CDR3 runs 14 residues. V lost 2 bases and J lost 2; bases outside the gene matches: 3. From germline, CDR1 is SGHAT and CDR2 FQNNGV. The CDR3 spells CASSLLGGAYEQYF. CDR3 nucleotide sequence: TGTGCCAGCAGCTTACTAGGGGGCGCCTACGAGCAGTACTTC. The full variable domain, completed using reference TRBV11-2 and TRBJ2-7, is EAGVAQSPRYKIIEKRQSVAFWCNPISGHATLYWYQQILGQGPKLLIQFQNNGVVDDSQLPKDRFSAERLKGVDSTLKIQPAKLEDSAVYLCASSLLGGAYEQYFGPGTRLTVT.

This chain joins TRBV7-9 and TRBJ2-7, with 7 bases lining up with TRBD1. The length of the CDR3 is 15 residues. Germline trimming cut 5 bases from V and 2 bases from J; bases unmatched to any gene: 9. CDR1 and CDR2 from the germline V gene are SEHNR and FQNEAQ (reference sequence). CDR3 bases: TGTGCCAGCAGCCCGGACAGGAGCCCAACCTACGAGCAGTACTTC. Protein sequence: CASSPDRSPTYEQYF.